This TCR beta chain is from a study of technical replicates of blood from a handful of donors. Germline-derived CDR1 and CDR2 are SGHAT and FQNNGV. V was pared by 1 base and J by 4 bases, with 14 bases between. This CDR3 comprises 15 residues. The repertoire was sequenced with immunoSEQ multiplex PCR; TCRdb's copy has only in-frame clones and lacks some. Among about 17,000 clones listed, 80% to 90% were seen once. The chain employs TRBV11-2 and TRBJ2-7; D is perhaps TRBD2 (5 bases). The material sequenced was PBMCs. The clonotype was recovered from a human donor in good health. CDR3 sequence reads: CASSLARGRGYEQYF. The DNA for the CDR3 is TGTGCCAGCAGCTTAGCTCGTGGGAGAGGGTACGAGCAGTACTTC.